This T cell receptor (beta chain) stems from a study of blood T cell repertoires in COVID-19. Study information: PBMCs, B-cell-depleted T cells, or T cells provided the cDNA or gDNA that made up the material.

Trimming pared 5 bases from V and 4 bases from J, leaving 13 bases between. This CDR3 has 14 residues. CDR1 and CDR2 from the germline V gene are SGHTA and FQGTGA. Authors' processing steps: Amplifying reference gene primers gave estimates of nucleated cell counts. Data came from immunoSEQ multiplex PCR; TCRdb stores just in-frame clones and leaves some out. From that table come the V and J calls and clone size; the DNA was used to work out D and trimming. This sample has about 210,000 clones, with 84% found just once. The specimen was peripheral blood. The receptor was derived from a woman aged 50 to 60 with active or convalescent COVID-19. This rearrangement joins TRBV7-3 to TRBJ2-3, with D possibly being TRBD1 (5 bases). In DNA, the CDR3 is TGTGCCAGCAGCAAAAGGACAATGGCAGATACGCAGTATTTT. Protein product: CASSKRTMADTQYF.